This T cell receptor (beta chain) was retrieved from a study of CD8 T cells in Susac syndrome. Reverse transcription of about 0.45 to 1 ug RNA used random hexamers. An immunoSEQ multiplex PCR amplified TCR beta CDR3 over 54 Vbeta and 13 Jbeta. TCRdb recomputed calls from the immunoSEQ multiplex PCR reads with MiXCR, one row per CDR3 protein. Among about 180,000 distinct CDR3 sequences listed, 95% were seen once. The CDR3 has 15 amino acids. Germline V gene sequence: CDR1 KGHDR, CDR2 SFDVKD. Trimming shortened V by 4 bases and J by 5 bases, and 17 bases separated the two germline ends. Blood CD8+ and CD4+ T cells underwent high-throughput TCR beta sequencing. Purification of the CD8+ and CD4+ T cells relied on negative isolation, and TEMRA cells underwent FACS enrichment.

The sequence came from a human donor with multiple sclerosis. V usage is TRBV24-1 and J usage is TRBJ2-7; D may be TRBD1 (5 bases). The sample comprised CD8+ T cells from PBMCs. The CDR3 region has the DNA TGTGCCACCAGTGAGTTGGGCAGCGAAGGGGACGAGCAGTACTTC. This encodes CATSELGSEGDEQYF.